These T cell receptor beta chains were read from a single sample in a study of OX40 agonist ivuxolimab in advanced cancers. Clones were sequenced by immunoSEQ multiplex PCR, and TCRdb holds only the in-frame ones, with some missing. This table holds more than 45,000 clones, around nine tenths found once. The input for sequencing was CD4+ or CD8+ T cells sorted from blood, taken in a trial of the OX40 agonist ivuxolimab. Source of these receptors: an adult with an advanced solid tumor such as melanoma, head and neck, liver or kidney cancer. Each CDR3 is given with its conserved first and last residue. A D gene is named only where the DNA matches it firmly. Clone size is given for some rows only: seen once, a few or many times, or a class if the clone is expanded.

J	V	size	D	CDR3	DNA
TRBJ2-5	TRBV7-6	few	-	CASSSGTRETQYF	TGTGCCAGCAGTTCCGGGACTCGAGAGACCCAGTACTTC
TRBJ2-1	TRBV9	-	-	CASSLSSYNEQFF	TGTGCCAGCAGCTTGAGTTCCTACAATGAGCAGTTCTTC
TRBJ2-2	TRBV6-6	-	-	CASSYSGGAGELFF	TGTGCCAGCAGTTACTCTGGGGGCGCCGGGGAGCTGTTTTTT
TRBJ2-4	TRBV5-4	-	-	CASSLGVHGTTVGIQYF	TGTGCCAGCAGCTTGGGAGTGCACGGGACCACGGTCGGCATTCAGTACTTC
TRBJ2-2	TRBV5-6	-	-	CASSPLRGADTGELFF	TGTGCCAGCAGCCCCCTTCGAGGGGCGGACACCGGGGAGCTGTTTTTT
TRBJ1-4	TRBV30	-	-	CAWSVNGEKLFF	TGTGCCTGGAGTGTAAATGGTGAAAAACTGTTTTTT
TRBJ2-5	TRBV12-5	-	TRBD2	CASGLGSSGKETQYF	TGTGCTAGTGGTTTGGGGTCCAGCGGGAAGGAGACCCAGTACTTC
TRBJ1-4	TRBV7-9	-	-	CASSLRGGAGEEKLFF	TGTGCCAGCAGCTTAAGGGGCGGGGCAGGGGAGGAAAAACTGTTTTTT
TRBJ2-6	TRBV5-4	-	-	CASKHRGPTGANVLTF	TGTGCCAGCAAGCACCGGGGACCAACTGGGGCCAACGTCCTGACTTTC
TRBJ2-4	TRBV5-1	once	-	CASSLGLGGDIQYF	TGCGCCAGCAGCTTGGGCCTGGGGGGCGACATTCAGTACTTC
TRBJ1-6	TRBV27	-	-	CASSSVSSYNSPLHF	TGTGCCAGCAGCTCGGTGAGCTCCTATAATTCACCCCTCCACTTT
TRBJ2-6	TRBV30	-	-	CAWSVGTPSSGANVLTF	TGTGCCTGGAGTGTGGGGACACCGAGCTCTGGGGCCAACGTCCTGACTTTC
TRBJ2-5	TRBV4-3	-	TRBD2	CASSQDRGGGPETQYF	TGCGCCAGCAGCCAAGATCGGGGGGGAGGGCCGGAGACCCAGTACTTC
TRBJ2-1	TRBV6-4	-	-	CASSVVPNNEQFF	TGTGCCAGCAGTGTTGTCCCGAACAATGAGCAGTTCTTC
TRBJ2-1	TRBV9	once	TRBD2	CASSVGLVSYNEQFF	TGTGCCAGCAGCGTGGGACTAGTCTCCTACAATGAGCAGTTCTTC
TRBJ1-1	TRBV6-5	-	-	CASSYGNGEGHAFF	TGTGCCAGCAGTTACGGAAACGGGGAGGGTCATGCTTTCTTT
TRBJ2-7	TRBV15	few	TRBD2	CATSLQREGYEQYF	TGTGCCACCAGCCTCCAGCGGGAGGGTTACGAGCAGTACTTC
TRBJ2-3	TRBV14	-	-	CASSASQTDTQYF	TGTGCCAGCAGCGCGTCACAAACAGATACGCAGTATTTT
TRBJ2-7	TRBV15	-	-	CATSRDSGLQYF	TGTGCCACCAGCAGGGATTCAGGACTGCAGTACTTC
TRBJ1-1	TRBV28	-	TRBD1	CASSTPGQGARVQAFF	TGTGCCAGCAGTACTCCGGGACAGGGGGCGCGGGTCCAGGCTTTCTTT
TRBJ2-3	TRBV11-1	-	TRBD2	CASSTREGRDTQYF	TGTGCCAGCAGTACCCGGGAGGGCCGAGATACGCAGTATTTT
TRBJ2-7	TRBV18	-	-	CASSPRVSMISYEQYF	TGTGCCAGCTCACCCAGGGTTAGCATGATCTCCTACGAGCAGTACTTC
TRBJ2-1	TRBV11-3	-	-	CASSLVDGSEQFF	TGTGCCAGCAGCTTAGTAGACGGGTCCGAGCAGTTCTTC
TRBJ2-1	TRBV4-1	-	-	CASSQAISGTSNEQFF	TGCGCCAGCAGCCAGGCTATATCCGGGACCTCGAATGAGCAGTTCTTC
TRBJ2-1	TRBV5-1	-	-	CASSFLSGGMNDEQFF	TGCGCCAGCAGCTTTCTTTCCGGCGGGATGAACGATGAGCAGTTCTTC
TRBJ1-5	TRBV6-5	-	-	CASRRGDQPQHF	TGTGCCAGCAGACGAGGCGATCAGCCCCAGCATTTT
TRBJ2-2	TRBV27	-	-	CASHPGTLNTGELFF	TGTGCCAGCCATCCCGGGACATTGAACACCGGGGAGCTGTTTTTT
TRBJ1-5	TRBV19	-	TRBD1	CASSPDRGFLSNQPQHF	TGTGCCAGTAGCCCGGACAGGGGATTTCTCAGCAATCAGCCCCAGCATTTT
TRBJ2-5	TRBV6-6	-	-	CASSRHDSYQETQYF	TGTGCCAGCAGTCGACATGACAGTTACCAAGAGACCCAGTACTTC
TRBJ1-1	TRBV5-5	-	-	CASSLAQGNTEAFF	TGTGCCAGCAGCTTGGCACAGGGGAACACTGAAGCTTTCTTT
TRBJ1-2	TRBV5-6	-	-	CASSPFGTPETSYGYTF	TGTGCCAGCAGTCCCTTCGGGACTCCCGAAACCTCCTATGGCTACACCTTC
TRBJ1-2	TRBV5-4	-	-	CASSFNDVRGYTF	TGTGCCAGCAGCTTTAATGACGTTAGGGGCTACACCTTC
TRBJ2-1	TRBV9	once	-	CASSVVDSYNEQFF	TGTGCCAGCAGCGTAGTGGATAGCTACAATGAGCAGTTCTTC
TRBJ1-5	TRBV5-1	-	-	CASSLAGAGSNQPQHF	TGCGCCAGCAGCTTGGCAGGGGCCGGGAGCAATCAGCCCCAGCATTTT
TRBJ2-4	TRBV19	-	TRBD1	CASTQTGGGGANIQYF	TGTGCCAGTACCCAAACAGGGGGCGGAGGAGCAAACATTCAGTACTTC
TRBJ1-1	TRBV6-1	-	-	CASTDGWTNTEAFF	TGTGCCAGCACTGACGGTTGGACTAACACTGAAGCTTTCTTT
TRBJ2-2	TRBV29-1	-	TRBD2	CSVRAGGNTGELFF	TGCAGCGTCCGGGCGGGGGGAAACACCGGGGAGCTGTTTTTT
TRBJ1-3	TRBV19	medium-sized	-	CASSMAGRASGNTIYF	TGTGCCAGTAGTATGGCAGGACGTGCCTCTGGAAACACCATATATTTT
TRBJ2-2	TRBV5-5	-	TRBD2	CASSRTSGSPYTGELFF	TGTGCCAGCAGCCGGACTAGCGGGAGCCCCTACACCGGGGAGCTGTTTTTT
TRBJ1-2	TRBV19	-	-	CASKLEAGYTF	TGTGCCAGTAAACTTGAAGCCGGCTACACCTTC
TRBJ2-5	TRBV10-3	-	-	CAISVEGTETQYF	TGTGCCATCAGTGTGGAGGGCACGGAGACCCAGTACTTC
TRBJ2-7	TRBV9	-	TRBD1	CASSVMDRVTEQYF	TGTGCCAGCAGCGTGATGGACAGGGTTACCGAGCAGTACTTC
TRBJ2-5	TRBV7-2	-	-	CASSTKGFPRSTQYF	TGTGCCAGCAGCACAAAAGGGTTTCCAAGGTCGACCCAGTACTTC
TRBJ2-3	TRBV5-1	once	-	CASSLATSADTQYF	TGCGCCAGCAGCTTGGCTACTTCAGCAGATACGCAGTATTTT
TRBJ2-7	TRBV6-6	-	-	CASSSTDASVEQYF	TGTGCCAGCAGTTCGACGGACGCTTCGGTGGAGCAGTACTTC